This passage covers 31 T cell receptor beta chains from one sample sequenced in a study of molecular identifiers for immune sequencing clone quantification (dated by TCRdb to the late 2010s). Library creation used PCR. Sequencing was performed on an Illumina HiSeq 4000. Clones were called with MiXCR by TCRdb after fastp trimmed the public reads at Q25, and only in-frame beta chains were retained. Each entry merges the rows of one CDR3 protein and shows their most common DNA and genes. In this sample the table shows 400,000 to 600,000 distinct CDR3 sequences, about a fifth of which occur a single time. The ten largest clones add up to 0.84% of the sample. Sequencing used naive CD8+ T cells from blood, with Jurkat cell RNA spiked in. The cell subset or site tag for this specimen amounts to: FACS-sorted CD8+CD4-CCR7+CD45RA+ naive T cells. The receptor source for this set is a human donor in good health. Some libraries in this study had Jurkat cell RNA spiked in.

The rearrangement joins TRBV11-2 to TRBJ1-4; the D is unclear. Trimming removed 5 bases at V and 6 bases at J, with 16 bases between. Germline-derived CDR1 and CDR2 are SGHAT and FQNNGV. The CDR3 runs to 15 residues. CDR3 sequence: CASSPGPLTDEKLFF. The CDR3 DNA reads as TGTGCCAGCAGCCCAGGACCTCTAACAGATGAAAAACTGTTTTTT. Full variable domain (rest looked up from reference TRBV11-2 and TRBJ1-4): EAGVAQSPRYKIIEKRQSVAFWCNPISGHATLYWYQQILGQGPKLLIQFQNNGVVDDSQLPKDRFSAERLKGVDSTLKIQPAKLEDSAVYLCASSPGPLTDEKLFFGSGTQLSVL.

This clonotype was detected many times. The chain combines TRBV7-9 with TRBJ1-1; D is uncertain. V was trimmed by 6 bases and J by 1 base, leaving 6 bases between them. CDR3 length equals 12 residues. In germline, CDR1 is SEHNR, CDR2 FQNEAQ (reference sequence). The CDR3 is CASRGSNTEAFF. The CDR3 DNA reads TGTGCCAGCAGGGGGTCGAACACTGAAGCTTTCTTT.

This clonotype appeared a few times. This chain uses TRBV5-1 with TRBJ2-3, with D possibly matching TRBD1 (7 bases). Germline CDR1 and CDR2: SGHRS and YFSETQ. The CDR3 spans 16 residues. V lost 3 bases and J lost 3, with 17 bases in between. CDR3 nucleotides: TGCGCCAGCAGCTCGAAGGGCAGGGGGAGGACAGATACGCAGTATTTT. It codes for CASSSKGRGRTDTQYF.

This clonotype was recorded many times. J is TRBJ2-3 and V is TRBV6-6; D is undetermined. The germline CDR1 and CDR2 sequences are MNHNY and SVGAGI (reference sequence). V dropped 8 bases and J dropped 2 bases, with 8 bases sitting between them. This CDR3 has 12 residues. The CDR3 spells CASCCDTDTQYF. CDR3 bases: TGTGCCAGCTGTTGCGACACAGATACGCAGTATTTT.

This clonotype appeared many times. This CDR3 is CAWGLAGGYNEQFF. The CDR3 nucleotides are TGTGCCTGGGGACTAGCGGGGGGGTACAATGAGCAGTTCTTC. This sequence joins TRBV30 and TRBJ2-1; TRBD2 matches at 15 bases. The V gene end was trimmed by 5 bases and the J gene end by 4 bases; junction bases not matched to a gene: 0. This CDR3 has 14 amino acids. Germline V gene lookup returns CDR1 GTSNPN and CDR2 SVGIG (reference sequence). The whole variable domain, filled in from reference TRBV30 and TRBJ2-1, reads SQTIHQWPATLVQPVGSPLSLECTVEGTSNPNLYWYRQAAGRGLQLLFYSVGIGQISSEVPQNLSASRPQDRQFILSSKKLLLSDSGFYLCAWGLAGGYNEQFFGPGTRLTVL.

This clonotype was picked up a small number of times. The CDR3 region has the DNA TGTGCCAGCAGTTACGCCCTCAGGGACTACGAGCAGTACTTC. Residues: CASSYALRDYEQYF. The chain recombines TRBV6-2 or TRBV6-3 with TRBJ2-7, with D perhaps matching TRBD1 (5 bases). The CDR3 is made up of 14 amino acids. CDR1 and CDR2 (germline): MNHEY, SVGEGT. With 2 bases removed from V and 3 bases from J, the gap between germline ends came to 11 bases.

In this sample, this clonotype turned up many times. CDR3 region: CASRPGPSTDTQYF. CDR3 nucleotides: TGTGCCAGCAGACCGGGCCCCAGCACAGATACGCAGTATTTT. The chain is built from TRBV14 and TRBJ2-3; D is undetermined. Germline V gene sequence: CDR1 SGHDN, CDR2 FVKESK. The ends were cut back, 6 bases at V and 0 bases at J, with 10 bases in the middle. This CDR3 region has 14 residues.

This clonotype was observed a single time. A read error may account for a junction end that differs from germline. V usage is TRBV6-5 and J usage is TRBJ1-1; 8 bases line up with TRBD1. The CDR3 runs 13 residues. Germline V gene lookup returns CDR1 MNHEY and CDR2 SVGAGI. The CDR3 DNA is TGTGCCAGCAGTTATACAGGGGGGACTGAAGCTCTCTTT. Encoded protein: CASSYTGGTEALF.

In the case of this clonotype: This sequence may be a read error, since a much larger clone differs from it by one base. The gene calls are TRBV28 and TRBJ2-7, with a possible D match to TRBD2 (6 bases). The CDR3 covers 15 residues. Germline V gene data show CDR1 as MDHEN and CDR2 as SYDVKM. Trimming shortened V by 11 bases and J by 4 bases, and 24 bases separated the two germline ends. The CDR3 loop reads CAGQTGSRSSYEQYF. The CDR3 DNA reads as TGTGCCGGCCAGACCGGGAGTCGGTCTTCGTACGAGCAGTACTTC.

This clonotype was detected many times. DNA for the CDR3: TGTGCCAGCAGCCCCGGGACAGGGGCTCTCTACGAGCAGTACTTC. Amino acid sequence: CASSPGTGALYEQYF. The chain combines TRBV7-6 with TRBJ2-7; TRBD1 matches at 10 bases. CDR3 size: 15 residues. Germline V gene lookup returns CDR1 SGHVS and CDR2 FNYEAQ. V shed 5 bases and J 3 bases; nucleotides not matched to a gene: 7.

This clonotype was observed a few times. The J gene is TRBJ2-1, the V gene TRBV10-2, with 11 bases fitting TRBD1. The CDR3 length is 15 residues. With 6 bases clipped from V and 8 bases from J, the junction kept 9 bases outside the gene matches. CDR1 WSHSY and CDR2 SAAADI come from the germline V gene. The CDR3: CASSSGTGGFDEQFF. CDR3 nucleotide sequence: TGCGCCAGCAGCTCCGGGACAGGGGGTTTTGATGAGCAGTTCTTC.

The CDR3 is CASRDRPNTEAFF. CDR3 nucleotides: TGTGCCAGTAGGGACAGACCGAACACTGAAGCTTTCTTT. This chain joins TRBV19 and TRBJ1-1, with a weak D call TRBD1 (6 bases). Germline loops: CDR1 LNHDA, CDR2 SQIVND (reference sequence). This CDR3 is 13 amino acids long. The V gene lost 6 bases and the J gene lost 1 base, with 9 bases spanning the gap. Drawing the rest from reference TRBV19 and TRBJ1-1, the complete variable domain is DGGITQSPKYLFRKEGQNVTLSCEQNLNHDAMYWYRQDPGQGLRLIYYSQIVNDFQKGDIAEGYSVSREKKESFPLTVTSAQKNPTAFYLCASRDRPNTEAFFGQGTRLTVV.

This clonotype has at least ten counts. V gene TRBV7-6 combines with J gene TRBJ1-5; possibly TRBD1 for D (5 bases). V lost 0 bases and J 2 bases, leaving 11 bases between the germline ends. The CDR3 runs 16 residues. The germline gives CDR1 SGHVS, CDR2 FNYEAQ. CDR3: CASSLAAQGGNQPQHF. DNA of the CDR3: TGTGCCAGCAGCTTAGCGGCCCAGGGAGGCAATCAGCCCCAGCATTTT.

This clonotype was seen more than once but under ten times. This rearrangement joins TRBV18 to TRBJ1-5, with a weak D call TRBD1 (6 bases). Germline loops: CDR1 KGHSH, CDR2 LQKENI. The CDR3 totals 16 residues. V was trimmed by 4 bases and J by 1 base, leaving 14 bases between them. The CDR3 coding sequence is TGTGCCAGCTCACGAGGGGCGCAGGGGAGCAATCAGCCCCAGCATTTT. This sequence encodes CASSRGAQGSNQPQHF.

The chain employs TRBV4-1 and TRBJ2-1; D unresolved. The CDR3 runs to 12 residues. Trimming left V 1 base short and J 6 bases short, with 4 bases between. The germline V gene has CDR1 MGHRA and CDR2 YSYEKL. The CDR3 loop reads CASSQARNEQFF. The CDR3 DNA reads TGCGCCAGCAGCCAAGCCCGCAATGAGCAGTTCTTC.

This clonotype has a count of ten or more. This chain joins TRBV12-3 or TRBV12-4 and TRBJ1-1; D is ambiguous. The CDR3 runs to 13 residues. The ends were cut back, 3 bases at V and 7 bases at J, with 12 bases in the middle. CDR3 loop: CASSFGELSEAFF. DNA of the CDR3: TGTGCCAGCAGTTTCGGGGAGTTGAGTGAAGCTTTCTTT.

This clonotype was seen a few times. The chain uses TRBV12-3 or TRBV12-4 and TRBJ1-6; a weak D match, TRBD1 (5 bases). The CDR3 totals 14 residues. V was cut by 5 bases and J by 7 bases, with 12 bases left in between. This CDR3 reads CASSETDTNSPLHF. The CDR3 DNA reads TGTGCCAGCAGTGAGACAGATACAAATTCACCCCTCCACTTT.

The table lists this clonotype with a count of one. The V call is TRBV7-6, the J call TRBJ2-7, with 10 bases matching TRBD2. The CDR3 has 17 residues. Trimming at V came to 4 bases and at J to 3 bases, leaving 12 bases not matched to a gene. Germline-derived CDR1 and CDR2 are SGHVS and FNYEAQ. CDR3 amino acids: CASSSSGASGSSYEQYF. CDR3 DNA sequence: TGTGCCAGCAGCTCGTCCGGGGCTAGCGGGAGTAGCTACGAGCAGTACTTC.

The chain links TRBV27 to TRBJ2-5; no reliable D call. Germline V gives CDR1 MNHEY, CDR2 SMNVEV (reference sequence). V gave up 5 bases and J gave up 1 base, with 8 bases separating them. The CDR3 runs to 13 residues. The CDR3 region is CASSRTTQETQYF. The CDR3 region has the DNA TGTGCCAGCAGTCGAACCACCCAAGAGACCCAGTACTTC.

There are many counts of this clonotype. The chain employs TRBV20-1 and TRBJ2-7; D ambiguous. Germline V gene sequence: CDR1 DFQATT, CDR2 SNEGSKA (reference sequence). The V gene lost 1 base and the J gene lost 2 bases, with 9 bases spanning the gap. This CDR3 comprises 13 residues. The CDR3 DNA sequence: TGCAGTGCTAGAGGGCTTAGTACCTACGAGCAGTACTTC. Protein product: CSARGLSTYEQYF.

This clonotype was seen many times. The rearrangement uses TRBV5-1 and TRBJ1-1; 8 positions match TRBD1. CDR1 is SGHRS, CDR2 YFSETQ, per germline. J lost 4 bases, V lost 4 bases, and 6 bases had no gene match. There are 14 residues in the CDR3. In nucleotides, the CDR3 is TGCGCCAGCAGCATCGGGACAGGCTTCACTGAAGCTTTCTTT. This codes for CASSIGTGFTEAFF.

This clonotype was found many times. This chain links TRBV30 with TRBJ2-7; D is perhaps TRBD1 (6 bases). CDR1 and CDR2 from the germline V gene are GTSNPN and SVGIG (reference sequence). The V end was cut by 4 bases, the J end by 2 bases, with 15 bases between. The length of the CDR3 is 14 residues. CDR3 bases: TGTGCCTGGAAAGACAGGACCCTAGCCTACGAGCAGTACTTC. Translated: CAWKDRTLAYEQYF.

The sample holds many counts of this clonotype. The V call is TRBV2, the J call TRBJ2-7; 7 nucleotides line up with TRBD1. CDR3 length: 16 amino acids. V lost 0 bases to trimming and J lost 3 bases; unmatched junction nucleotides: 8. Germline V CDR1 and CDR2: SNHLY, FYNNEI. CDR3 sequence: CASSEALGQGVYEQYF. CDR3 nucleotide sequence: TGTGCCAGCAGTGAAGCGTTGGGGCAGGGGGTCTACGAGCAGTACTTC.

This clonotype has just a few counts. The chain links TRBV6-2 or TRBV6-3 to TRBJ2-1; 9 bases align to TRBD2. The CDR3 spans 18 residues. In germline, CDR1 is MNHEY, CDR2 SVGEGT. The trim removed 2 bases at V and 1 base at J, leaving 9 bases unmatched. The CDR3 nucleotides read TGTGCCAGCAGTTACCCCAAGACTAGCGGATTTTCCTACAATGAGCAGTTCTTC. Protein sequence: CASSYPKTSGFSYNEQFF.

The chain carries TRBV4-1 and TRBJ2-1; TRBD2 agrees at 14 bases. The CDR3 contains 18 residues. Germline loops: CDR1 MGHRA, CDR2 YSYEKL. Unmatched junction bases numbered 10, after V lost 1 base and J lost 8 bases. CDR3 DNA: TGCGCCAGCAGCCAAGGACTAGCGGGGGGGCTTCTAGTATATGAGCAGTTCTTC. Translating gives CASSQGLAGGLLVYEQFF.

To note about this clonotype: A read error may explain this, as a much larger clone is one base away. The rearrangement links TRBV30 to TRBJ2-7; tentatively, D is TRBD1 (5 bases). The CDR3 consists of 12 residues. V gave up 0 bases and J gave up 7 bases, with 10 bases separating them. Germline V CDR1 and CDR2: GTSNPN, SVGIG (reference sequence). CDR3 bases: TGTGCCTGGAGTGTTGGGGCTTGGGAGCAGTACTTC. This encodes CAWSVGAWEQYF.

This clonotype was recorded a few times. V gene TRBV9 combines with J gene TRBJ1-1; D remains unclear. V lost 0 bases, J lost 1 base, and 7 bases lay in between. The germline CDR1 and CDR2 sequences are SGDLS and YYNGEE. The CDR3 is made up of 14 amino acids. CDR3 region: CASSVDGQNTEAFF. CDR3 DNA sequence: TGTGCCAGCAGCGTAGACGGCCAGAACACTGAAGCTTTCTTT.

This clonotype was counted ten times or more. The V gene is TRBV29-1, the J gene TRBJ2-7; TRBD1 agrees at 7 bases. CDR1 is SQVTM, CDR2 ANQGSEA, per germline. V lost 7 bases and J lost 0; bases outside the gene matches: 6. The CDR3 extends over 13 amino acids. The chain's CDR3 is CSAVRDSSYEQYF. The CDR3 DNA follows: TGCAGCGCTGTCCGGGACAGCTCCTACGAGCAGTACTTC.

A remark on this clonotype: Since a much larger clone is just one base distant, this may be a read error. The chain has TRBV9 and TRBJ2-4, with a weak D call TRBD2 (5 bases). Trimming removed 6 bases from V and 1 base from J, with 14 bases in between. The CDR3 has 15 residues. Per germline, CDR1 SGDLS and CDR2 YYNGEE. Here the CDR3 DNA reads TGTGCCAGCAACGACGTCGGGATTGCCAAAAACATTCAGTACTTC. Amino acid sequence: CASNDVGIAKNIQYF. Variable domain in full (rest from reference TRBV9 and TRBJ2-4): DSGVTQTPKHLITATGQRVTLRCSPRSGDLSVYWYQQSLDQGLQFLIQYYNGEERAKGNILERFSAQQFPDLHSELNLSSLELGDSALYFCASNDVGIAKNIQYFGAGTRLSVL.

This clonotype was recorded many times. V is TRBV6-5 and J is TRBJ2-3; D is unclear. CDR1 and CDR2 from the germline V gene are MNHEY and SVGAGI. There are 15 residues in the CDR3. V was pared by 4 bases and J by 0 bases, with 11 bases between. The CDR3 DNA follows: TGTGCCAGCAGTTCTTTTTCTGAGAGCACAGATACGCAGTATTTT. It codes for CASSSFSESTDTQYF.

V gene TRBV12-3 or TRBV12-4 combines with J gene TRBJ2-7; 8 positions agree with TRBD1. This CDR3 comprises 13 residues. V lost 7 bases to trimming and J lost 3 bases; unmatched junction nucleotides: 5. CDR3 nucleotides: TGTGCCAGCACCGAAGGACAGGGCTACGAGCAGTACTTC. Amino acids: CASTEGQGYEQYF.